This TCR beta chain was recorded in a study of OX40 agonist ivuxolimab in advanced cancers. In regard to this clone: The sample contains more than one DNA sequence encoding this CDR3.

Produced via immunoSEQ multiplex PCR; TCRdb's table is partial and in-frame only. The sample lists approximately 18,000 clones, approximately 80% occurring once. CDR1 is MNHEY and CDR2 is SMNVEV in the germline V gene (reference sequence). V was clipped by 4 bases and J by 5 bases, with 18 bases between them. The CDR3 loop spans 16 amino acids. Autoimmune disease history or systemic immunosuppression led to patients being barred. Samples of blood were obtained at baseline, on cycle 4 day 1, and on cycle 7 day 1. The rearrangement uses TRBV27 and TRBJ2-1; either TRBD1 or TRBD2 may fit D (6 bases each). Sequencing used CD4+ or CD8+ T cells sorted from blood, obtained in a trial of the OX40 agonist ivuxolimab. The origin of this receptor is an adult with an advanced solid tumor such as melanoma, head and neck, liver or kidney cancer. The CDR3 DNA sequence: TGTGCCAGCAGTTCGCCGCGGGACATGAGACACAATGAGCAGTTCTTC. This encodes CASSSPRDMRHNEQFF.